One and the same sample provided the 15 T cell receptor beta chains below, sequenced in a study of Ad26.COV2.S vaccination and SARS-CoV-2 variants. Clones were sequenced by immunoSEQ multiplex PCR, and TCRdb holds only the in-frame ones, with some missing. This table holds approximately 410,000 clones, over 75% found once. The treatment: 15 to 20 received Ad26.COV2.S at low or high dose, single or two shots; roughly 5 received placebo; per-sample allocation not given. Samples were taken on day 63 after the first vaccine or placebo injection. This specimen consisted of peripheral blood, obtained in a trial of Ad26.COV2.S vaccine versus placebo. Receptors originate from a person aged 18-65 years who received the Ad26.COV2.S COVID-19 vaccine or a placebo.

V gene TRBV30 combines with J gene TRBJ2-2, with D unresolved. Germline assignment: CDR1 GTSNPN and CDR2 SVGIG (reference sequence). The V gene lost 4 bases and the J gene lost 0 bases, with 9 bases spanning the gap. The CDR3 runs 14 residues. The CDR3 sequence: CAWNPAANTGELFF. Here the CDR3 DNA reads TGTGCCTGGAATCCAGCCGCGAACACCGGGGAGCTGTTTTTT.

The chain carries TRBV6-5 and TRBJ2-5, with TRBD2 matching 7 bases. With 5 bases clipped from V and 9 bases from J, the junction kept 12 bases outside the gene matches. Germline values: CDR1 MNHEY, CDR2 SVGAGI. This CDR3 spans 14 amino acids. CDR3 sequence (DNA): TGTGCCAGCAGTCCGACTAGCTCTGGGGGGTCCCAGTACTTC. This gives the protein CASSPTSSGGSQYF.

Comment on this clone: Distinct nucleotide sequences in the sample also encode this CDR3. V is TRBV5-6 and J is TRBJ1-2; D perhaps matches TRBD1 (5 bases). V dropped 4 bases and J dropped 4 bases, with 8 bases sitting between them. This CDR3 is 12 amino acids long. In germline, CDR1 is SGHDT, CDR2 YYEEEE. CDR3 in amino acids: CASSIQGYGYTF. The CDR3 DNA follows: TGTGCCAGCAGCATTCAGGGCTATGGCTACACCTTC.

With regard to this clone: Its ends do not fully match the called genes, so a read error is possible. The chain joins TRBV10-3 to TRBJ1-3; no clear D. Germline-derived CDR1 and CDR2 are ENHRY and SYGVKD. The CDR3 totals 14 residues. The CDR3 nucleotides read TGTGCCATCAATGAGCTACCTTCTGGAAACACCATATATTTT. This codes for CAINELPSGNTIYF.

V usage is TRBV30 and J usage is TRBJ1-4, with a possible D match to TRBD1 (5 bases). Trimming took 1 base from V and 8 from J, leaving 17 bases between them. The germline gives CDR1 GTSNPN, CDR2 SVGIG (reference sequence). The CDR3 spans 15 residues. Here the CDR3 DNA reads TGTGCCTGGAGTGGGGGGACTCTGGTAGGGGAAAAACTGTTTTTT. It specifies CAWSGGTLVGEKLFF.

CDR3 bases: TGTGCCAGCAGTTACTCGCCTAGCGGGGGATACTACGAGCAGTACTTC. Its protein product is CASSYSPSGGYYEQYF. This chain links TRBV6-2 or TRBV6-3 with TRBJ2-7; 10 nucleotides align to TRBD2. The J segment lost 3 bases and the V segment lost 0 bases, leaving 5 bases of the junction unmatched. This CDR3 contains 16 residues. The germline V gene has CDR1 MNHEY and CDR2 SVGEGT.

This CDR3 is CASSLFLRSNQPQHF. The CDR3 DNA reads TGTGCCAGCAGTCTCTTCCTCCGTAGCAATCAGCCCCAGCATTTT. The gene calls are TRBV28 and TRBJ1-5; D ambiguous. Trimming removed 5 bases at V and 0 bases at J, with 11 bases between. The CDR3 loop spans 15 amino acids. Germline CDR1 MDHEN, CDR2 SYDVKM.

This clone was picked up one time. J is TRBJ1-2 and V is TRBV5-1, with D uncertain. V was pared by 4 bases and J by 2 bases, with 9 bases between. CDR1 and CDR2 from the germline V gene are SGHRS and YFSETQ. The CDR3 runs 13 residues. CDR3 sequence: CASSPDGNYGYTF. The CDR3 nucleotides read TGCGCCAGCAGCCCGGACGGCAACTATGGCTACACCTTC.

The gene calls are TRBV28 and TRBJ1-1, with no clear D. The CDR3 contains 16 residues. Between the trimmed V and J ends, which lost 6 bases and 5 bases, there was a span of 22 bases. The V gene's germline CDR1 is MDHEN and CDR2 SYDVKM. The CDR3 DNA sequence: TGTGCCAGCAGCCCCATTCTTGCCGGGCTTGCGACTGAAGCTTTCTTT. It translates to CASSPILAGLATEAFF.

This chain links TRBV12-3 or TRBV12-4 with TRBJ2-5, with TRBD1 as a possible D gene (6 bases). The CDR3 has 13 residues. Trimming removed 2 bases from V and 5 bases from J, with 9 bases in between. The CDR3 loop is CASSLYRAETQYF. In DNA form, the CDR3 reads TGTGCCAGCAGTTTATACAGGGCGGAGACCCAGTACTTC.

V gene TRBV7-9 combines with J gene TRBJ1-4; D may be TRBD1 (6 bases). V shed 5 bases and J shed 8 bases, with 18 bases lying between them. CDR1 SEHNR and CDR2 FQNEAQ come from the germline V gene (reference sequence). The length of the CDR3 is 15 residues. The CDR3 is CASSLGGGAKEKLFF. The CDR3 DNA reads as TGTGCCAGCAGCCTTGGAGGGGGGGCGAAGGAAAAACTGTTTTTT.

The V gene is TRBV18, the J gene TRBJ2-7; 7 nucleotides line up with TRBD2. Germline CDR1 reads KGHSH; CDR2 reads LQKENI. This CDR3 comprises 13 residues. With V trimmed by 5 bases and J by 7 bases, 8 bases remained unmatched. The CDR3 reads CASSGAAGGEQYF. In nucleotides, the CDR3 is TGTGCCAGCTCAGGGGCTGCCGGGGGGGAGCAGTACTTC.

The count of this clone is one. The V call is TRBV27, the J call TRBJ2-7, with D perhaps TRBD1 or TRBD2 (6 bases each). The CDR3 runs 13 residues. Germline V CDR1 and CDR2: MNHEY, SMNVEV (reference sequence). With 4 bases removed from V and 4 bases from J, the gap between germline ends came to 11 bases. CDR3: CASSYGGAYEQYF. CDR3 nucleotides: TGTGCCAGCAGTTACGGGGGCGCGTACGAGCAGTACTTC.

Points on this clone: An end of the junction does not agree with germline; a read error may underlie this. This chain uses TRBV20-1 with TRBJ1-3, with D possibly matching TRBD1 (5 bases). Germline V gives CDR1 DFQATT, CDR2 SNEGSKA (reference sequence). The CDR3 contains 11 residues. The CDR3 is CSVHGGTAAHF. In DNA, the CDR3 is TGCAGTGTTCACGGCGGGACGGCTGCCCATTTT.

A single count supports this clone. The V and J genes are TRBV5-4 and TRBJ2-2; 11 bases are shared with TRBD1. From germline, CDR1 is SGHNT and CDR2 YYREEE (reference sequence). CDR3 length: 17 amino acids. The J segment lost 5 bases and the V segment lost 0 bases, leaving 6 bases of the junction unmatched. CDR3 bases: TGTGCCAGCAGCTTGGACGGACAGGGGGCGGTGACCGGGGAGCTGTTTTTT. This gives the protein CASSLDGQGAVTGELFF.